One sample yielded the 29 T cell receptor beta chains listed below, sequenced in a study of shared clonotypes between healthy human individuals. Sequencing used immunoSEQ multiplex PCR; TCRdb keeps in-frame clones, though not all of them. The sample holds approximately 1,000,000 clones; 77% are singletons and the top ten take 0.89%. Sequencing was performed on memory CD4+ T cells from PBMCs. Subset specified: CD45RA-negative fraction. These TCRs come from a man aged 18 to 29 in good health. Some clones in this sample may be carry-over from other donors' samples.

This chain connects TRBV2 to TRBJ2-7, with D unresolved. The germline CDR1 and CDR2 sequences are SNHLY and FYNNEI. V lost 5 bases and J 3 bases, leaving 14 bases between the germline ends. The CDR3 consists of 14 residues. Here the CDR3 DNA reads TGTGCCAGCAGTCTCGGCGCTTTTGACTACGAGCAGTACTTC. Amino acids: CASSLGAFDYEQYF.

The genes are TRBV5-1 and TRBJ2-7, with 9 bases aligning to TRBD2. Germline assignment: CDR1 SGHRS and CDR2 YFSETQ. The length of the CDR3 is 15 residues. Trimming cost V 4 bases and J 4 bases; bases outside gene matches: 9. CDR3 loop: CASSKTLAGSYEQYF. CDR3 sequence (DNA): TGCGCCAGCAGCAAAACGCTAGCGGGATCGTACGAGCAGTACTTC.

The rearrangement uses TRBV5-1 and TRBJ2-3; 9 nucleotides agree with TRBD1. The CDR3 runs 15 residues. Germline V gives CDR1 SGHRS, CDR2 YFSETQ. Losses at the gene ends were 3 bases for V and 1 base for J; bases not matched to a gene: 3. The CDR3 here is CASSSRDRGTDTQYF. The DNA for the CDR3 is TGCGCCAGCAGCTCCCGGGACAGGGGCACAGATACGCAGTATTTT.

The rearrangement links TRBV5-1 to TRBJ1-1; weak D call: TRBD1 (5 bases). Germline-derived CDR1 and CDR2 are SGHRS and YFSETQ. Trimming removed 1 base from V and 1 base from J, with 11 bases in between. The CDR3 totals 15 residues. The CDR3 DNA reads TGCGCCAGCAGCTTGCAAGGGGTACGGAACACTGAAGCTTTCTTT. It codes for CASSLQGVRNTEAFF. Filled out from reference TRBV5-1 and TRBJ1-1, the complete variable domain reads KAGVTQTPRYLIKTRGQQVTLSCSPISGHRSVSWYQQTPGQGLQFLFEYFSETQRNKGNFPGRFSGRQFSNSRSEMNVSTLELGDSALYLCASSLQGVRNTEAFFGQGTRLTVV.

The chain is built from TRBV7-2 and TRBJ1-1, with 8 bases aligning to TRBD1. The CDR3 consists of 14 residues. Germline trimming cut 6 bases from V and 5 bases from J; bases unmatched to any gene: 8. In germline, CDR1 is SGHTA, CDR2 FQGNSA. The CDR3 sequence is CASRPQGARTEAFF. The CDR3 coding sequence is TGTGCCAGCAGACCTCAGGGGGCGCGGACTGAAGCTTTCTTT.

The chain is built from TRBV7-3 and TRBJ2-2; TRBD1 agrees at 7 bases. Trimming removed 5 bases from V and 6 bases from J; junction bases left unmatched: 12. The CDR3 contains 16 residues. Germline V gives CDR1 SGHTA, CDR2 FQGTGA. CDR3 residues: CASSAYPQGIAGELFF. For the CDR3, the DNA is TGTGCCAGCAGCGCATATCCACAGGGGATCGCCGGGGAGCTGTTTTTT.

The chain combines TRBV19 with TRBJ2-6; 7 positions agree with TRBD1. CDR1 is LNHDA, CDR2 SQIVND, per germline (reference sequence). The junction had 9 bases not matched to a gene; V was cut back by 3 bases and J by 1 base. This CDR3 region has 18 residues. Here the CDR3 reads CASSMAQGRGSGANVLTF. DNA for the CDR3: TGTGCCAGTAGTATGGCCCAGGGCAGGGGGTCTGGGGCCAACGTCCTGACTTTC.

CDR3 protein: CASSPFSSEAFF. CDR3 DNA: TGTGCCAGCAGCCCATTCTCCAGTGAAGCTTTCTTT. This chain joins TRBV28 and TRBJ1-1; D is undetermined. Trimming cost V 6 bases and J 7 bases, with 12 bases left between them. Germline CDR1 reads MDHEN; CDR2 reads SYDVKM. The CDR3 contains 12 residues. Combining the CDR3 with reference TRBV28 and TRBJ1-1 gives the whole variable domain DVKVTQSSRYLVKRTGEKVFLECVQDMDHENMFWYRQDPGLGLRLIYFSYDVKMKEKGDIPEGYSVSREKKERFSLILESASTNQTSMYLCASSPFSSEAFFGQGTRLTVV.

The chain couples TRBV28 to TRBJ1-1; TRBD1 is a possible D gene (5 bases). The germline CDR1 and CDR2 sequences are MDHEN and SYDVKM. The CDR3 runs to 14 residues. V was clipped by 5 bases and J by 1 base, with 11 bases between them. The CDR3 loop reads CASSPPTGNTEAFF. The CDR3 DNA is TGTGCCAGCAGTCCCCCTACAGGGAACACTGAAGCTTTCTTT.

The chain recombines TRBV25-1 with TRBJ2-1; D unclear. Germline assignment: CDR1 MGHDK and CDR2 SYGVNS. The germline V and J ends were trimmed by 1 base and 9 bases, with 10 bases remaining between them. There are 13 residues in the CDR3. CDR3 sequence reads: CASSESGSGEQFF. The CDR3 nucleotides read TGTGCCAGCAGTGAATCCGGCTCAGGTGAGCAGTTCTTC. The complete variable domain, with remaining parts taken from reference TRBV25-1 and TRBJ2-1, reads EADIYQTPRYLVIGTGKKITLECSQTMGHDKMYWYQQDPGMELHLIHYSYGVNSTEKGDLSSESTVSRIRTEHFPLTLESARPSHTSQYLCASSESGSGEQFFGPGTRLTVL.

The rearrangement links TRBV30 to TRBJ2-2; D is unresolved. CDR1 GTSNPN and CDR2 SVGIG come from the germline V gene (reference sequence). V dropped 5 bases and J dropped 5 bases, with 6 bases sitting between them. The CDR3 is 11 amino acids. In DNA form, the CDR3 reads TGTGCCTGGGGGGATACCGGGGAGCTGTTTTTT. The encoded protein is CAWGDTGELFF.

The chain combines TRBV6-5 with TRBJ1-4, with TRBD1 matching over 9 bases. V lost 5 bases and J lost 3; bases outside the gene matches: 4. This CDR3 is built from 15 residues. From germline, CDR1 is MNHEY and CDR2 SVGAGI. The CDR3 protein is CASSLQGAANEKLFF. In DNA, the CDR3 is TGTGCCAGCAGTCTACAGGGGGCGGCTAATGAAAAACTGTTTTTT.

The chain links TRBV6-5 to TRBJ1-1; D remains unclear. The V end was cut by 6 bases, the J end by 8 bases, with 16 bases between. This CDR3 has 13 amino acids. Per germline, CDR1 MNHEY and CDR2 SVGAGI. The CDR3 loop is CASRPRPPAEAFF. The CDR3 DNA is TGTGCCAGCAGACCTCGACCGCCGGCAGAAGCTTTCTTT.

This chain connects TRBV6-4 to TRBJ2-2, with D tentatively TRBD1 (6 bases). V lost 8 bases, J lost 0 bases, and 7 bases lay in between. CDR1 and CDR2 from the germline V gene are MRHNA and SNTAGT. CDR3 length: 13 amino acids. The CDR3 loop is CASQGSNTGELFF. CDR3 DNA sequence: TGTGCCAGCCAGGGGTCGAACACCGGGGAGCTGTTTTTT.

This clone was recorded once. This rearrangement joins TRBV7-2 to TRBJ2-5; D is ambiguous. This CDR3 spans 14 amino acids. The V gene lost 0 bases and the J gene lost 5 bases, with 10 bases spanning the gap. CDR1 is SGHTA, CDR2 FQGNSA, per germline. The CDR3 DNA reads TGTGCCAGCAGCTTAGCCCAGGTTAGCGAGACCCAGTACTTC. Protein: CASSLAQVSETQYF.

The chain is built from TRBV5-1 and TRBJ2-7; unclear D gene. CDR3 size: 15 residues. Germline loops: CDR1 SGHRS, CDR2 YFSETQ. V dropped 0 bases and J dropped 2 bases, with 12 bases sitting between them. The CDR3 DNA is TGCGCCAGCAGCTTGGTACCCGAACAGACCTACGAGCAGTACTTC. Amino acids: CASSLVPEQTYEQYF.

In DNA, the CDR3 is TGTGCCAGCAGCTTATACAGGGAGAGTAGGAATGGCTACACCTTC. Translating it yields CASSLYRESRNGYTF. The chain links TRBV7-8 to TRBJ1-2, with a tentative D call TRBD1 (6 bases). Trimming removed 2 bases from V and 6 bases from J, with 16 bases in between. The germline gives CDR1 SGHVS, CDR2 FQNEAQ. This CDR3 contains 15 residues.

The chain recombines TRBV7-2 with TRBJ2-7, with D maybe TRBD2 (5 bases). Trimming stripped 2 bases from V and 5 bases from J, with 13 bases between. This CDR3 region has 14 residues. CDR1 SGHTA and CDR2 FQGNSA come from the germline V gene. CDR3 bases: TGTGCCAGCAGCTTATTAGGGCGGGTAAACGAGCAGTACTTC. Its translation: CASSLLGRVNEQYF.

The rearrangement links TRBV10-3 to TRBJ2-1, with 8 bases that match TRBD2. CDR1 and CDR2 from the germline V gene are ENHRY and SYGVKD. This CDR3 is built from 15 residues. Trimming cost V 4 bases and J 2 bases; bases outside gene matches: 4. The CDR3, as DNA: TGTGCCATCAGTGCGACTAGCGAGACCTACAATGAGCAGTTCTTC. Translating it yields CAISATSETYNEQFF.

This clone has more than one count but fewer than ten. Distinct nucleotide sequences in the sample also encode this CDR3. The V and J genes are TRBV5-8 and TRBJ1-3; the D gene is possibly TRBD1 (5 bases). CDR1 is SGHTS and CDR2 is YDEGEE in the germline V gene. The CDR3 loop spans 15 amino acids. V was pared by 4 bases and J by 0 bases, with 11 bases between. CDR3 loop: CASSPGRLSGNTIYF. CDR3 nucleotides: TGTGCCAGCAGCCCGGGGCGTCTCTCTGGAAACACCATATATTTT. The variable domain in full, with the rest retrieved from reference TRBV5-8 and TRBJ1-3, is EAGVTQSPTHLIKTRGQQATLRCSPISGHTSVYWYQQALGLGLQFLLWYDEGEERNRGNFPPRFSGRQFPNYSSELNVNALELEDSALYLCASSPGRLSGNTIYFGEGSWLTVV.

This chain connects TRBV4-2 to TRBJ2-3, with 8 bases fitting TRBD2. The germline V gene has CDR1 LGHNA and CDR2 YNFKEQ. The V segment lost 1 base and the J segment 0 bases; nucleotides outside the gene matches: 6. CDR3 length: 17 residues. The CDR3 DNA sequence: TGTGCCAGCAGCCAAGCGGCACTAGCGGTTAGCACAGATACGCAGTATTTT. This codes for CASSQAALAVSTDTQYF.

V and J are TRBV15 and TRBJ2-7; 7 nucleotides line up with TRBD1. This CDR3 contains 15 residues. CDR1 and CDR2 from the germline V gene are LNHNV and YYDKDF (reference sequence). V trimming: 0 bases; J trimming: 1 base; junction bases outside the gene matches: 3. The CDR3 sequence is CATSRDGTASYEQYF. CDR3 DNA: TGTGCCACCAGCAGAGACGGGACAGCGTCCTACGAGCAGTACTTC.

The rearrangement joins TRBV5-4 to TRBJ2-3; either TRBD1 or TRBD2 may fit D (5 bases each). CDR3 length equals 12 residues. CDR1 is SGHNT and CDR2 is YYREEE in the germline V gene (reference sequence). The CDR3 spells CAYSPWDDTQYF. The CDR3 coding sequence is TGTGCGTATTCGCCTTGGGACGATACGCAGTATTTT.

Written as DNA, the CDR3 is TGTGCCAGCAGACCCGGGACAGGGTATGGGGAGCTGTTTTTT. It specifies CASRPGTGYGELFF. V and J are TRBV2 and TRBJ2-2; 9 bases are a match to TRBD1. Germline values: CDR1 SNHLY, CDR2 FYNNEI. This CDR3 has 14 residues. V was clipped by 6 bases and J by 8 bases; unmatched bases: 7.

This clone occurred once. Other DNA sequences of this sample code for an identical CDR3. The chain has TRBV7-2 and TRBJ2-5; D is unclear. The CDR3 spans 11 residues. V was trimmed by 5 bases and J by 4 bases, leaving 5 bases between them. Per germline, CDR1 SGHTA and CDR2 FQGNSA. CDR3 loop: CASSPRETQYF. The DNA for the CDR3 is TGTGCCAGCAGCCCTCGAGAGACCCAGTACTTC.

This chain joins TRBV28 and TRBJ2-1; 11 bases align to TRBD2. The length of the CDR3 is 15 residues. Germline trimming cut 8 bases from V and 6 bases from J; bases unmatched to any gene: 9. Germline V gene sequence: CDR1 MDHEN, CDR2 SYDVKM. The CDR3 nucleotides read TGTGCCAGCGGATTACTAGCGGGAGATTCCAATGAGCAGTTCTTC. Protein product: CASGLLAGDSNEQFF.

This clone has just a few counts. The chain has TRBV5-1 and TRBJ1-5; D not certain. The CDR3 runs 13 residues. V was pared by 0 bases and J by 6 bases, with 7 bases between. CDR1 SGHRS and CDR2 YFSETQ come from the germline V gene. CDR3 DNA: TGCGCCAGCAGCTTGGACAGTTCTCAGCCCCAGCATTTT. Residues: CASSLDSSQPQHF.

This chain joins TRBV9 and TRBJ2-7; TRBD2 matches 7 bases. The CDR3 is 14 amino acids. In germline, CDR1 is SGDLS, CDR2 YYNGEE. Trimming at V came to 1 base and at J to 2 bases, leaving 3 bases not matched to a gene. The CDR3 loop reads CASSVSSGPYEQYF. The CDR3 DNA follows: TGTGCCAGCAGCGTATCTAGCGGCCCCTACGAGCAGTACTTC.

The J gene is TRBJ1-1, the V gene TRBV7-9; no firm D call. The length of the CDR3 is 15 residues. Germline V gene sequence: CDR1 SEHNR, CDR2 FQNEAQ (reference sequence). Deletions cut 5 bases from V and 7 bases from J, with 20 bases between. CDR3 DNA sequence: TGTGCCAGCAGCCCCCGTGTAGGCAGCCTTTTTGAAGCTTTCTTT. Protein: CASSPRVGSLFEAFF. The full variable domain, completed using reference TRBV7-9 and TRBJ1-1, is DTGVSQNPRHKITKRGQNVTFRCDPISEHNRLYWYRQTLGQGPEFLTYFQNEAQLEKSRLLSDRFSAERPKGSFSTLEIQRTEQGDSAMYLCASSPRVGSLFEAFFGQGTRLTVV.